This TCR beta chain emerged from a study of T cells after yellow fever vaccination. Overall study findings and caveats: Re-detected after boosting: most primary clones, 96% of CD4 and about 90% of CD8.

From the 5' RACE reads, TCRdb called clonotypes with MiXCR, one entry per CDR3 protein. The sample includes 550,000 to 750,000 distinct CDR3 sequences, about 13% of them seen just once. In this sample, this clonotype turned up a few times. Its antigen is undetermined. Losses at the gene ends were 5 bases for V and 2 bases for J; bases not matched to a gene: 11. The CDR3 sequence is 18 residues long. Germline CDR1 is SGHAT and CDR2 is FQDESV (reference sequence). The sample was PBMCs, taken on the day of the yellow fever booster vaccination. V and J are TRBV11-1 and TRBJ2-7; 14 bases map to TRBD2. This sequence was found in a man younger than 40 who received the YFV17D yellow fever vaccine. The CDR3 protein is CASSLTSGRALRTYEQYF. CDR3 DNA sequence: TGTGCCAGCAGCCTGACTAGCGGGAGGGCCCTCAGGACCTACGAGCAGTACTTC.